Listed here are 24 T cell receptor beta chains from one sample, sequenced in a study of blood T cell repertoires in COVID-19. The table came from immunoSEQ multiplex PCR; TCRdb's copy has only in-frame clones and leaves some out. The sample lists about 200,000 clones; 86% were seen once. Sequencing was performed on peripheral blood. All receptors come from a man aged 50 or older with acute or convalescent COVID-19.

The genes are TRBV5-1 and TRBJ1-2; D might be TRBD1 (5 bases). V lost 0 bases and J 4 bases, leaving 13 bases between the germline ends. CDR1 and CDR2 from the germline V gene are SGHRS and YFSETQ. The CDR3 runs 15 residues. CDR3 amino acids: CASSLDGGTFYGYTF. CDR3 DNA sequence: TGCGCCAGCAGCTTGGACGGGGGTACCTTCTATGGCTACACCTTC.

The V gene is TRBV19, the J gene TRBJ1-5; D is undetermined. Germline V lookup: CDR1 LNHDA, CDR2 SQIVND (reference sequence). The CDR3 runs to 13 residues. With 1 base removed from V and 6 bases from J, the gap between germline ends came to 7 bases. The CDR3 nucleotides read TGTGCCAGTAGTATAGTTGAGGGTCAGCCCCAGCATTTT. Its protein is CASSIVEGQPQHF.

The count of this clone is one. V usage is TRBV12-5 and J usage is TRBJ2-2, with D perhaps TRBD1 (6 bases). CDR1 and CDR2 (germline): LGHNT, FRNRAP. Trimming cost V 2 bases and J 5 bases, with 21 bases left between them. This CDR3 region has 18 residues. The CDR3 DNA is TGTGCTAGTGGTTTGATAACAGGGTCGTGGAGTAAGACCGGGGAGCTGTTTTTT. Protein sequence: CASGLITGSWSKTGELFF.

The chain carries TRBV6-5 and TRBJ1-6, with 7 bases fitting TRBD1. Germline V CDR1 and CDR2: MNHEY, SVGAGI. V was pared by 2 bases and J by 10 bases, with 8 bases of the junction left unmatched. This CDR3 has 15 amino acids. CDR3 sequence reads: CASSYQTTGESPLHF. CDR3 in DNA: TGTGCCAGCAGTTACCAAACAACAGGGGAGTCACCCCTCCACTTT.

The chain joins TRBV3-1 (or the pseudogene TRBV3-2) to TRBJ2-7, with D possibly being TRBD1 (5 bases). Per germline, CDR1 LGHDT and CDR2 YNNKEL (reference sequence). V lost 3 bases and J 4 bases, leaving 16 bases between the germline ends. The CDR3 contains 15 residues. This CDR3 is CASSHTTGPIYEQYF. For the CDR3, the DNA is TGTGCCAGCAGCCATACAACAGGTCCCATATACGAGCAGTACTTC.

This clone has just one count. The sample contains more than one DNA sequence encoding this CDR3. The gene calls are TRBV18 and TRBJ1-5; D gene unclear. The CDR3 totals 14 residues. Germline lookup yields CDR1 KGHSH and CDR2 LQKENI. Deletions cut 0 bases from V and 0 bases from J, with 3 bases between. DNA of the CDR3: TGTGCCAGCTCACCACCCTATAGCAATCAGCCCCAGCATTTT. Its protein product is CASSPPYSNQPQHF.

The J gene is TRBJ1-6, the V gene TRBV2, with 8 bases matching TRBD1. Trimming took 5 bases from V and 7 from J; bases not matched to a gene: 7. The CDR3 has 15 amino acids. Per germline, CDR1 SNHLY and CDR2 FYNNEI. The CDR3 nucleotides read TGTGCCAGCAGTTCGGACAGGGTGGTAAATTCACCCCTCCACTTT. Translating it yields CASSSDRVVNSPLHF.

Comment on this clone: The same CDR3 also results from other DNA sequences found in this sample. The rearrangement joins TRBV5-5 to TRBJ2-5, with D hard to call. Germline V gene sequence: CDR1 SGHKS, CDR2 YYEKEE (reference sequence). V was trimmed by 0 bases and J by 4 bases, leaving 10 bases between them. The CDR3 spans 14 residues. As DNA, the CDR3 is TGTGCCAGCAGCTTGGGCCCTCCCGGAGAGACCCAGTACTTC. Its translation is CASSLGPPGETQYF.

This chain links TRBV2 with TRBJ1-1; D uncertain. The CDR3 extends over 16 amino acids. The V end was cut by 0 bases, the J end by 1 base, with 12 bases between. Per the germline V gene, CDR1 is SNHLY and CDR2 is FYNNEI. The CDR3 loop reads CASSEAVPGGNTEAFF. CDR3 bases: TGTGCCAGCAGTGAAGCGGTACCGGGAGGGAACACTGAAGCTTTCTTT. The variable domain in full, with the rest retrieved from reference TRBV2 and TRBJ1-1, is EPEVTQTPSHQVTQMGQEVILRCVPISNHLYFYWYRQILGQKVEFLVSFYNNEISEKSEIFDDQFSVERPDGSNFTLKIRSTKLEDSAMYFCASSEAVPGGNTEAFFGQGTRLTVV.

The V gene is TRBV18, the J gene TRBJ1-6; TRBD1 might be the D (6 bases). The CDR3 runs to 16 residues. Trimming removed 0 bases from V and 10 bases from J, with 16 bases in between. CDR1 and CDR2 from the germline V gene are KGHSH and LQKENI. In DNA form, the CDR3 reads TGTGCCAGCTCACCACCGACCGGACAGAGACGGTCACCCCTCCACTTT. It codes for CASSPPTGQRRSPLHF. The full variable domain, rest sourced from reference TRBV18 and TRBJ1-6, is NAGVMQNPRHLVRRRGQEARLRCSPMKGHSHVYWYRQLPEEGLKFMVYLQKENIIDESGMPKERFSAEFPKEGPSILRIQQVVRGDSAAYFCASSPPTGQRRSPLHFGNGTRLTVT.

The chain carries TRBV15 and TRBJ1-5; the match to TRBD1 covers 8 bases. The germline V gene has CDR1 LNHNV and CDR2 YYDKDF (reference sequence). CDR3 length: 16 residues. V trimming: 0 bases; J trimming: 5 bases; junction bases outside the gene matches: 6. The CDR3 DNA reads TGTGCCACCAGCAGAGAGGACAGGGATCTCCATCAGCCCCAGCATTTT. It specifies CATSREDRDLHQPQHF.

This chain uses TRBV7-9 with TRBJ2-7, with TRBD1 matching over 8 bases. There are 17 residues in the CDR3. Trimming cost V 3 bases and J 6 bases; bases outside gene matches: 16. Germline CDR1 reads SEHNR; CDR2 reads FQNEAQ (reference sequence). The CDR3, as DNA: TGTGCCAGCAGCTTGGGACCCCCGGACAGGGTTTACGGCGAGCAGTACTTC. It specifies CASSLGPPDRVYGEQYF. The full variable domain, with the rest looked up from reference TRBV7-9 and TRBJ2-7, is DTGVSQNPRHKITKRGQNVTFRCDPISEHNRLYWYRQTLGQGPEFLTYFQNEAQLEKSRLLSDRFSAERPKGSFSTLEIQRTEQGDSAMYLCASSLGPPDRVYGEQYFGPGTRLTVT.

The genes are TRBV2 and TRBJ1-4; D perhaps matches TRBD1 (5 bases). The CDR3 loop spans 16 amino acids. Germline V gives CDR1 SNHLY, CDR2 FYNNEI. Trimming took 7 bases from V and 0 from J, leaving 15 bases between them. DNA of the CDR3: TGTGCCAGCACGAAGAACAGCAGGGCAACTAATGAAAAACTGTTTTTT. Its translation: CASTKNSRATNEKLFF.

V is TRBV4-1 and J is TRBJ2-5, with 10 positions matching TRBD1. The CDR3 has 17 residues. J gave up 0 bases and V 3 bases, and 7 bases lay outside the gene matches. The V gene's germline CDR1 is MGHRA and CDR2 YSYEKL. Written as DNA, the CDR3 is TGCGCCAGCAGCCAGGCTCTGGACAGGGGGAACCAAGAGACCCAGTACTTC. Translating it yields CASSQALDRGNQETQYF.

This clone was recorded a few times. J is TRBJ1-2 and V is TRBV10-2; TRBD1 agrees at 9 bases. This CDR3 has 17 residues. V was clipped by 3 bases and J by 5 bases; unmatched bases: 13. The germline CDR1 and CDR2 sequences are WSHSY and SAAADI. In DNA, the CDR3 is TGCGCCAGCAGTGATCGAAGGGGGACAGGGACCCGATATGGCTACACCTTC. Protein sequence: CASSDRRGTGTRYGYTF.

The CDR3 here is CASSLDRFSYEQYF. CDR3 coding DNA: TGTGCCAGCAGCTTAGACAGGTTCTCCTACGAGCAGTACTTC. This chain connects TRBV5-6 to TRBJ2-7, with D possibly matching TRBD1 (6 bases). Between the trimmed V and J ends, which lost 2 bases and 0 bases, there was a span of 9 bases. The CDR3 consists of 14 residues. CDR1 and CDR2 (germline): SGHDT, YYEEEE. Full variable domain (rest looked up from reference TRBV5-6 and TRBJ2-7): DAGVTQSPTHLIKTRGQQVTLRCSPKSGHDTVSWYQQALGQGPQFIFQYYEEEERQRGNFPDRFSGHQFPNYSSELNVNALLLGDSALYLCASSLDRFSYEQYFGPGTRLTVT.

The chain recombines TRBV6-5 with TRBJ2-3, with 7 positions matching TRBD1. CDR3 size: 14 residues. CDR1 and CDR2 (germline): MNHEY, SVGAGI. Losses at the gene ends were 7 bases for V and 4 bases for J; bases not matched to a gene: 8. The CDR3 bases are TGTGCCAGCACTCGACAGGGTCAGGCAGATACGCAGTATTTT. Translating it yields CASTRQGQADTQYF.

This sequence joins TRBV6-5 and TRBJ2-3; weak D call: TRBD1 (6 bases). The germline V and J ends were trimmed by 2 bases and 6 bases, with 6 bases remaining between them. Germline V CDR1 and CDR2: MNHEY, SVGAGI. This CDR3 has 12 amino acids. DNA of the CDR3: TGTGCCAGCAGTTACCAGGGGGATACGCAGTATTTT. Translating it yields CASSYQGDTQYF.

The chain employs TRBV7-9 and TRBJ1-1, with D possibly TRBD1 on 6 matching bases. Germline V gene data show CDR1 as SEHNR and CDR2 as FQNEAQ (reference sequence). The V end lost 5 bases, the J end lost 6 bases, and 13 bases lay between the germline ends. This CDR3 has 13 residues. Here the CDR3 reads CASSPTGIPEAFF. The DNA of the CDR3 is TGTGCCAGCAGCCCCACAGGGATTCCTGAAGCTTTCTTT.

The CDR3 DNA follows: TGTGCCAGCAGAGACAGCGGGGGCGCTTATGGCTACACCTTC. Translating it yields CASRDSGGAYGYTF. J is TRBJ1-2 and V is TRBV11-1; possible D gene TRBD1, 6 bases. V was clipped by 6 bases and J by 5 bases, with 16 bases between them. There are 14 residues in the CDR3. Looked up from germline, CDR1 is SGHAT and CDR2 is FQDESV (reference sequence). Drawing the rest from reference TRBV11-1 and TRBJ1-2, the complete variable domain is EAEVAQSPRYKITEKSQAVAFWCDPISGHATLYWYRQILGQGPELLVQFQDESVVDDSQLPKDRFSAERLKGVDSTLKIQPAELGDSAMYLCASRDSGGAYGYTFGSGTRLTVV.

This chain connects TRBV18 to TRBJ2-5; 8 bases are shared with TRBD2. The germline gives CDR1 KGHSH, CDR2 LQKENI. The ends lost 8 bases at V and 5 bases at J; junction bases unmatched: 10. CDR3 size: 14 residues. CDR3 DNA: TGTGCCAGCCTCGCGGGACTAGGAGGGGAGACCCAGTACTTC. Amino acids: CASLAGLGGETQYF. The full variable domain, its missing parts supplied by reference TRBV18 and TRBJ2-5, is NAGVMQNPRHLVRRRGQEARLRCSPMKGHSHVYWYRQLPEEGLKFMVYLQKENIIDESGMPKERFSAEFPKEGPSILRIQQVVRGDSAAYFCASLAGLGGETQYFGPGTRLLVL.

Only a few counts were recorded for this clone. This chain joins TRBV9 and TRBJ2-4; perhaps TRBD2 as D (5 bases). V was cut by 4 bases and J by 5 bases, with 19 bases left in between. The CDR3 has 16 amino acids. Looked up from germline, CDR1 is SGDLS and CDR2 is YYNGEE. The CDR3: CASSPRLEGWENIQYF. The DNA of the CDR3 is TGTGCCAGCAGCCCCCGCCTAGAGGGTTGGGAAAACATTCAGTACTTC.

This chain uses TRBV6-6 with TRBJ2-1; D might be TRBD2 (5 bases). Trimming shortened V by 2 bases and J by 6 bases, and 17 bases separated the two germline ends. In germline, CDR1 is MNHNY, CDR2 SVGAGI (reference sequence). There are 16 residues in the CDR3. The CDR3: CASSYARGGSGNEQFF. The CDR3, as DNA: TGTGCCAGCAGTTACGCGAGAGGAGGTTCGGGCAATGAGCAGTTCTTC.

This chain joins TRBV5-1 and TRBJ2-1; TRBD2 is a possible D gene (5 bases). V gave up 6 bases and J gave up 6 bases, with 10 bases separating them. The CDR3 runs 12 residues. From germline, CDR1 is SGHRS and CDR2 YFSETQ. The CDR3: CASTGVANEQFF. The CDR3 DNA sequence: TGCGCCAGCACCGGGGTGGCCAATGAGCAGTTCTTC.